This T cell receptor beta chain derives from a study of T cells in Graves' hyperthyroidism and ophthalmopathy. Turning to the study itself: Staff took peripheral blood when the initial diagnosis was made, before any treatment began.

TCR beta CDR3 region amplification was performed from RNA transcripts. The HTBI set primed first-round TCR CDR3 RT-PCR. TCRdb re-derived calls from the multiplex PCR reads in MiXCR, one entry per CDR3 protein. The data hold 500,000 to 650,000 distinct CDR3 sequences, with roughly a sixth observed a single time. The sample holds many counts of this clonotype. CDR1 and CDR2 from the germline V gene are SGHAT and FQDESV (reference sequence). The CDR3 loop spans 14 amino acids. With 4 bases removed from V and 4 bases from J, the gap between germline ends came to 14 bases. Specimen: blood. The chain joins TRBV11-1 to TRBJ2-7; the D gene is possibly TRBD1 (5 bases). The TCR originated in a woman aged 18 to 35 with Graves' ophthalmopathy. The CDR3 loop is CASSYAPGQYEQYF. The CDR3 DNA sequence: TGTGCCAGCAGCTACGCCCCAGGACAATACGAGCAGTACTTC.